Shown below are 7 T cell receptor beta chains from a single sample sequenced in a study of PD-L1 blockade in urothelial cancer. Only in-frame clones appear in the TCRdb table, and some are missing; sequencing was by immunoSEQ multiplex PCR. The repertoire holds about 43,000 clones, 70% to 90% seen once, with almost 4% in the top ten. The sample was PBMCs, taken around atezolizumab (anti-PD-L1) treatment. These receptors were collected from a man older than 75 with urothelial cancer.

V usage is TRBV15 and J usage is TRBJ2-1; 8 bases agree with TRBD2. The CDR3 has 15 residues. J gave up 6 bases and V 3 bases, and 7 bases lay outside the gene matches. Germline assignment: CDR1 LNHNV and CDR2 YYDKDF (reference sequence). CDR3 nucleotides: TGTGCCACCAGCAGCCTAAGCGGGAGTACCAATGAGCAGTTCTTC. Its protein product is CATSSLSGSTNEQFF.

The chain combines TRBV28 with TRBJ2-7; D is perhaps TRBD1 (5 bases). The CDR3 runs 16 residues. V shed 7 bases and J shed 1 base, with 20 bases lying between them. Germline V CDR1 and CDR2: MDHEN, SYDVKM. The CDR3 here is CASTSVGQGKSYEQYF. CDR3 nucleotides: TGTGCCAGCACCTCCGTGGGGCAGGGAAAGTCCTACGAGCAGTACTTC. The full variable domain, rest sourced from reference TRBV28 and TRBJ2-7, is DVKVTQSSRYLVKRTGEKVFLECVQDMDHENMFWYRQDPGLGLRLIYFSYDVKMKEKGDIPEGYSVSREKKERFSLILESASTNQTSMYLCASTSVGQGKSYEQYFGPGTRLTVT.

The chain links TRBV7-2 to TRBJ2-3, with 7 nucleotides matching TRBD2. Looked up from germline, CDR1 is SGHTA and CDR2 is FQGNSA. V was pared by 5 bases and J by 1 base, with 9 bases of the junction left unmatched. This CDR3 is built from 16 residues. The CDR3 DNA reads TGTGCCAGCAGCAGAGCCGGGACTACTCGCACAGATACGCAGTATTTT. Translation gives CASSRAGTTRTDTQYF.

V and J are TRBV2 and TRBJ2-2; 11 positions agree with TRBD2. V lost 6 bases and J lost 0; bases outside the gene matches: 3. The CDR3 length is 16 residues. Germline CDR1 reads SNHLY; CDR2 reads FYNNEI. The CDR3 region has the DNA TGTGCCAGCAGGACGGGACTAGCGGCGAACACCGGGGAGCTGTTTTTT. Protein sequence: CASRTGLAANTGELFF.

The V gene is TRBV29-1, the J gene TRBJ2-3, with 13 bases aligning to TRBD2. Germline values: CDR1 SQVTM, CDR2 ANQGSEA. V was pared by 6 bases and J by 2 bases, with 2 bases of the junction left unmatched. This CDR3 is built from 14 residues. CDR3 sequence: CSVGLAGTTDTQYF. CDR3 bases: TGCAGCGTGGGACTAGCGGGGACCACAGATACGCAGTATTTT.

This rearrangement joins TRBV2 to TRBJ1-4; D is undetermined. Germline V lookup: CDR1 SNHLY, CDR2 FYNNEI. Trimming pared 0 bases from V and 8 bases from J, leaving 4 bases between. There are 12 residues in the CDR3. CDR3 sequence: CASSEAQEKLFF. CDR3 DNA: TGTGCCAGCAGTGAAGCCCAGGAAAAACTGTTTTTT.

The chain carries TRBV6-5 and TRBJ1-3, with TRBD1 identical over 7 bases. Per germline, CDR1 MNHEY and CDR2 SVGAGI. The CDR3 runs 15 residues. V dropped 5 bases and J dropped 2; count of bases not matched to a gene: 6. CDR3 DNA: TGTGCCAGCAGTCCCCAGGGGGGAACTGGAAACACCATATATTTT. It specifies CASSPQGGTGNTIYF.